A single sample is the source of the 9 T cell receptor beta chains below, sequenced in a study of shared clonotypes between healthy human individuals. Method: immunoSEQ multiplex PCR; TCRdb's copy keeps in-frame clones and lacks some. This table has approximately 1.9 million clones, around 93% appearing once. CD8 cells regarded as naive lacked CD45RO, were positively chosen for CCR7, and omitted terminally differentiated effector memory CD45RA+ cells. Material: naive CD8+ T cells from PBMCs. All receptors derive from a man younger than 35 in good health. Some clones in this sample may be carry-over from other donors' samples.

This chain joins TRBV15 and TRBJ2-3; 12 bases agree with TRBD2. Germline V gene lookup returns CDR1 LNHNV and CDR2 YYDKDF (reference sequence). The J segment lost 3 bases and the V segment lost 3 bases, leaving 4 bases of the junction unmatched. The CDR3 contains 16 residues. The CDR3: CATSRALAGGTDTQYF. CDR3 DNA sequence: TGTGCCACCAGCAGGGCACTAGCGGGAGGTACAGATACGCAGTATTTT.

Of note for this clone: Additional DNA sequences in this sample encode the identical CDR3. V and J are TRBV27 and TRBJ2-7; 13 positions agree with TRBD2. V was clipped by 1 base and J by 3 bases; unmatched bases: 3. This CDR3 is 16 amino acids long. Germline CDR1 MNHEY, CDR2 SMNVEV (reference sequence). The CDR3: CASSLLGTSGIYEQYF. The CDR3 DNA follows: TGTGCCAGCAGTTTATTAGGGACTAGCGGGATCTACGAGCAGTACTTC.

This rearrangement joins TRBV27 to TRBJ1-5; a possible D gene is TRBD1 (5 bases). Germline CDR1 MNHEY, CDR2 SMNVEV (reference sequence). The CDR3 contains 15 residues. The ends were cut back, 1 base at V and 1 base at J, with 8 bases in the middle. CDR3 loop: CASSLLWGSNQPQHF. The DNA for the CDR3 is TGTGCCAGCAGTTTATTATGGGGGAGCAATCAGCCCCAGCATTTT.

The chain joins TRBV21-1 to TRBJ2-7; the table names TRBD2, a call not compared with the DNA. TRBV21-1 is described as a pseudogene. CDR3 length: 16 amino acids. In DNA form, the CDR3 reads TGTGCCAGCAGCCCTGCCACCGGGGAGACAACCGGCGAGCAGTACTTC. The encoded protein is CASSPATGETTGEQYF.

The V call is TRBV27, the J call TRBJ2-1; tentatively, D is TRBD2 (6 bases). Germline V CDR1 and CDR2: MNHEY, SMNVEV (reference sequence). Between the trimmed V and J ends, which lost 3 bases and 9 bases, there was a span of 15 bases. This CDR3 comprises 14 residues. The CDR3 nucleotides are TGTGCCAGCAGTTTTGGGGGGAGGCGAGCTGAGCAGTTCTTC. This sequence encodes CASSFGGRRAEQFF.

The V and J genes are TRBV9 and TRBJ2-1; 8 nucleotides agree with TRBD2. V lost 0 bases, J lost 10 bases, and 6 bases stayed unmatched. Germline CDR1 is SGDLS and CDR2 is YYNGEE. The CDR3 is made up of 14 amino acids. CDR3 DNA sequence: TGTGCCAGCAGCGTAGGTTCTAGCGGGCCCGAGCAGTTCTTC. It is translated as CASSVGSSGPEQFF. The full variable domain, rest sourced from reference TRBV9 and TRBJ2-1, is DSGVTQTPKHLITATGQRVTLRCSPRSGDLSVYWYQQSLDQGLQFLIQYYNGEERAKGNILERFSAQQFPDLHSELNLSSLELGDSALYFCASSVGSSGPEQFFGPGTRLTVL.

To note about this clone: The same CDR3 can be traced to other DNA sequences in this sample. This chain joins TRBV28 and TRBJ2-2; TRBD2 is a possible D gene (6 bases). The CDR3 has 13 amino acids. Trimming left V 3 bases short and J 5 bases short, with 7 bases between. From germline, CDR1 is MDHEN and CDR2 SYDVKM. Here the CDR3 DNA reads TGTGCCAGCAGTTTTCGGGGGACCGGGGAGCTGTTTTTT. Its translation: CASSFRGTGELFF.

DNA of the CDR3: TGTGCCAGCAGCTTAGGGCCAGTTATGAACACTGAAGCTTTCTTT. It encodes CASSLGPVMNTEAFF. J is TRBJ1-1 and V is TRBV7-8; D not certain. V lost 1 base and J 0 bases, leaving 9 bases between the germline ends. The germline V gene encodes CDR1 SGHVS and CDR2 FQNEAQ. The CDR3 has 15 residues.

The chain combines TRBV9 with TRBJ2-3, with D possibly TRBD1 on 5 matching bases. Germline CDR1 and CDR2: SGDLS and YYNGEE. The CDR3 runs to 11 residues. V lost 4 bases and J lost 11, with 11 bases in between. The CDR3 DNA reads as TGTGCCAGCAGCCCAGGACACCTGCAGTATTTT. Translating it yields CASSPGHLQYF.